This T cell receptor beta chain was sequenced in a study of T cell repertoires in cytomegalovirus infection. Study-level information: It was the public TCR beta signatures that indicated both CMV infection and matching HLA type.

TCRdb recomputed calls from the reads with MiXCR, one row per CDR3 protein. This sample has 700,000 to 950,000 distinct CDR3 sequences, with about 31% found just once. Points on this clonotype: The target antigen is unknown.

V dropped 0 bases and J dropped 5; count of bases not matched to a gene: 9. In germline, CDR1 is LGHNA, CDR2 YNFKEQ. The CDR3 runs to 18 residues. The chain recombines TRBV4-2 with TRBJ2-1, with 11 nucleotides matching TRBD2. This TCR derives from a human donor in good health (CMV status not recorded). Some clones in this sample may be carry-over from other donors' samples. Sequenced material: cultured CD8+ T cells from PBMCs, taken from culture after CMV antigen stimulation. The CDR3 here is CASSQDPDSGGVNNEQFF. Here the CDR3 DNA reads TGTGCCAGCAGCCAAGATCCGGATAGCGGGGGGGTAAACAATGAGCAGTTCTTC.